The 29 T cell receptor beta chains in this list originate from one sample, sequenced in a study of early T cells in non-severe SARS-CoV-2 infection. A single record per CDR3 protein comes from TCRdb applying MiXCR to the 5' RACE reads. The sample holds under 45,000 distinct CDR3 sequences, approximately 5.9% seen once. The material was whole blood, obtained at baseline. The receptors derive from an adult who was a healthcare worker with PCR-confirmed SARS-CoV-2 infection or an uninfected control (not recorded which).

This clonotype showed up just a few times. Here the CDR3 reads CASSNTGTGALGSTEAFF. The CDR3 DNA reads TGTGCCAGTAGTAATACCGGGACAGGGGCCCTAGGTAGCACTGAAGCTTTCTTT. J is TRBJ1-1 and V is TRBV19, with 10 bases fitting TRBD1. Germline loops: CDR1 LNHDA, CDR2 SQIVND (reference sequence). The CDR3 has 18 residues. Trimming cost V 4 bases and J 4 bases; bases outside gene matches: 15.

This chain links TRBV28 with TRBJ1-5; a weak D match, TRBD1 (6 bases). CDR1 MDHEN and CDR2 SYDVKM come from the germline V gene. The V gene lost 3 bases and the J gene lost 6 bases, with 15 bases spanning the gap. The CDR3 loop spans 15 amino acids. Here the CDR3 DNA reads TGTGCCAGCAGTTTGGGGGGGCTTTTAGGTCAGCCCCAGCATTTT. Translated: CASSLGGLLGQPQHF.

This clonotype showed up just a few times. The V and J genes are TRBV10-3 and TRBJ2-7; D unclear. Looked up from germline, CDR1 is ENHRY and CDR2 is SYGVKD. The CDR3 totals 13 residues. Trimming pared 6 bases from V and 6 bases from J, leaving 15 bases between. The CDR3 nucleotides are TGTGCCATCAGACCGGGCCCTGCCGGCGAGCAGTACTTC. Protein sequence: CAIRPGPAGEQYF.

Many counts were recorded for this clonotype. V usage is TRBV6-5 and J usage is TRBJ2-7; no reliable D call. This CDR3 region has 15 residues. Germline-derived CDR1 and CDR2 are MNHEY and SVGAGI. The V end lost 3 bases, the J end lost 0 bases, and 12 bases lay between the germline ends. CDR3 sequence reads: CASSYSGLLSYEQYF. CDR3 coding DNA: TGTGCCAGCAGTTATTCCGGTTTACTCTCCTACGAGCAGTACTTC.

This clonotype was detected many times. The rearrangement uses TRBV9 and TRBJ2-5, with D possibly matching TRBD2 (7 bases). The CDR3 has 15 residues. V lost 0 bases and J 2 bases, leaving 11 bases between the germline ends. Germline V gives CDR1 SGDLS, CDR2 YYNGEE. For the CDR3, the DNA is TGTGCCAGCAGCGTAGACAGCGGGACACAAGAGACCCAGTACTTC. Translated, it gives CASSVDSGTQETQYF.

V gene TRBV10-3 combines with J gene TRBJ1-2, with a possible D match to TRBD1 (5 bases). CDR3 length equals 13 residues. V was shortened by 6 bases and J by 4 bases, with 12 bases between the two germline ends. Germline V gene data show CDR1 as ENHRY and CDR2 as SYGVKD. DNA for the CDR3: TGTGCCATCAGACTAGACAGAACCTATGGCTACACCTTC. The encoded protein is CAIRLDRTYGYTF.

This clonotype came up many times. The rearrangement uses TRBV12-3 or TRBV12-4 and TRBJ2-3, with 11 bases lining up with TRBD2. V shed 7 bases and J 5 bases; nucleotides not matched to a gene: 5. This CDR3 has 14 residues. The CDR3 bases are TGTGCCAGCATCTTGGGGACTAGCGGAGATACGCAGTATTTT. It translates to CASILGTSGDTQYF.

This clonotype was seen ten or more times. This chain links TRBV20-1 with TRBJ1-5; a weak D match, TRBD1 (5 bases). The CDR3 runs to 12 residues. Germline V lookup: CDR1 DFQATT, CDR2 SNEGSKA (reference sequence). Trimming removed 5 bases from V and 4 bases from J, with 9 bases in between. Written as DNA, the CDR3 is TGCAGTGCTGACAGAATGAATCAGCCCCAGCATTTT. Amino acids: CSADRMNQPQHF.

This clonotype was seen only a few times. The rearrangement links TRBV11-3 to TRBJ2-3; D possibly corresponds to TRBD1 (6 bases). V lost 7 bases to trimming and J lost 5 bases, with 16 bases between them. This CDR3 has 14 residues. Germline-derived CDR1 and CDR2 are SGHNT and YENEEA. The CDR3: CASMGTQDRDTQYF. In nucleotides, the CDR3 is TGTGCCAGCATGGGGACCCAGGACAGAGATACGCAGTATTTT.

This clonotype was found many times. The rearrangement joins TRBV5-5 to TRBJ2-3; 7 bases map to TRBD2. From germline, CDR1 is SGHKS and CDR2 YYEKEE (reference sequence). Losses at the gene ends were 1 base for V and 3 bases for J; bases not matched to a gene: 11. The CDR3 is 17 amino acids. This CDR3 reads CASSLRVREASTDTQYF. CDR3 nucleotide sequence: TGTGCCAGCAGCTTGAGGGTACGGGAGGCTTCGACAGATACGCAGTATTTT.

The chain combines TRBV4-1 with TRBJ1-2; D possibly corresponds to TRBD1 (6 bases). V lost 3 bases and J 4 bases, leaving 18 bases between the germline ends. This CDR3 has 16 residues. Germline CDR1 MGHRA, CDR2 YSYEKL. DNA of the CDR3: TGCGCCAGCAGCCAGGATGGGGCAGGGGCAGTCTATGGCTACACCTTC. Amino acid sequence: CASSQDGAGAVYGYTF.

This clonotype was recorded at least ten times. This chain connects TRBV5-4 to TRBJ2-2; the D gene is possibly TRBD2 (6 bases). V gave up 0 bases and J gave up 5 bases, with 11 bases separating them. Germline CDR1 and CDR2: SGHNT and YYREEE (reference sequence). This CDR3 contains 15 residues. CDR3 residues: CASSLEGGETGELFF. The CDR3 DNA follows: TGTGCCAGCAGCTTGGAGGGAGGAGAAACCGGGGAGCTGTTTTTT.

The sample holds many counts of this clonotype. This chain links TRBV4-3 with TRBJ2-3; TRBD1 aligns across 8 bases. Losses at the gene ends were 5 bases for V and 4 bases for J; bases not matched to a gene: 11. CDR3 length: 16 residues. The germline CDR1 and CDR2 sequences are LGHNA and YSLEER. Written as DNA, the CDR3 is TGCGCCAGCAGCTACGGCAGGACAGGGTACGCAGATACGCAGTATTTT. Translated, it gives CASSYGRTGYADTQYF.

This clonotype was seen ten or more times. This chain connects TRBV7-9 to TRBJ2-7; 7 nucleotides agree with TRBD2. This CDR3 has 16 amino acids. Germline loops: CDR1 SEHNR, CDR2 FQNEAQ (reference sequence). V was clipped by 5 bases and J by 0 bases; unmatched bases: 10. CDR3 nucleotides: TGTGCCAGCAGCCCTCGGGTAGCGGGTGTCTCCTACGAGCAGTACTTC. It specifies CASSPRVAGVSYEQYF.

This clonotype showed up many times. V and J are TRBV19 and TRBJ1-2; no reliable D call. Germline CDR1 and CDR2: LNHDA and SQIVND (reference sequence). This CDR3 spans 14 amino acids. Deletions cut 1 base from V and 4 bases from J, with 10 bases between. The CDR3, as DNA: TGTGCCAGTAGTATAGTAGGCAGCCGCTATGGCTACACCTTC. It is translated as CASSIVGSRYGYTF.

The table lists this clonotype with many counts. The genes are TRBV28 and TRBJ1-5; the match to TRBD1 covers 7 bases. The CDR3 sequence is 14 residues long. Germline V gives CDR1 MDHEN, CDR2 SYDVKM. V was clipped by 3 bases and J by 6 bases; unmatched bases: 5. CDR3 in amino acids: CASSLVSGGQPQHF. In nucleotides, the CDR3 is TGTGCCAGCAGTTTGGTGTCAGGGGGTCAGCCCCAGCATTTT.

The chain combines TRBV6-6 with TRBJ1-2; D not resolved. There are 14 residues in the CDR3. Between the trimmed V and J ends, which lost 0 bases and 4 bases, there was a span of 9 bases. Germline assignment: CDR1 MNHNY and CDR2 SVGAGI (reference sequence). The CDR3 DNA reads TGTGCCAGCAGTTACTCTGGGGAGGGCTATGGCTACACCTTC. Its protein is CASSYSGEGYGYTF.

This clonotype has at least ten counts. The chain recombines TRBV5-8 with TRBJ2-1; 7 positions agree with TRBD1. The CDR3 length is 18 residues. The germline V gene has CDR1 SGHTS and CDR2 YDEGEE. The V segment lost 0 bases and the J segment 6 bases; nucleotides outside the gene matches: 15. The CDR3 is CASSLGPDRQGGFNEQFF. The CDR3 DNA follows: TGTGCCAGCAGCTTGGGTCCCGATCGACAGGGTGGGTTCAATGAGCAGTTCTTC. Full variable domain (rest looked up from reference TRBV5-8 and TRBJ2-1): EAGVTQSPTHLIKTRGQQATLRCSPISGHTSVYWYQQALGLGLQFLLWYDEGEERNRGNFPPRFSGRQFPNYSSELNVNALELEDSALYLCASSLGPDRQGGFNEQFFGPGTRLTVL.

This clonotype was recorded many times. V is TRBV9 and J is TRBJ2-3; 9 bases map to TRBD1. The CDR3 is 14 amino acids. The V gene's germline CDR1 is SGDLS and CDR2 YYNGEE. V trimming: 4 bases; J trimming: 1 base; junction bases outside the gene matches: 1. CDR3 sequence: CASSNRGRTDTQYF. The CDR3 DNA reads TGTGCCAGCAGCAACAGGGGGCGCACAGATACGCAGTATTTT.

This clonotype showed up just a few times. At one of its ends the junction is not consistent with the germline gene, which may arise from a read error. The V gene is TRBV7-2, the J gene TRBJ2-3, with 13 bases that match TRBD2. CDR1 and CDR2 from the germline V gene are SGHTA and FQGNSA. This CDR3 is 17 amino acids long. The CDR3 nucleotides are TGTGCCAGCAGCTTGGGACTAGCGGGATCGGGAGGGGATACACAGTATTTT. It encodes CASSLGLAGSGGDTQYF. Full variable domain (remainder filled in from reference TRBV7-2 and TRBJ2-3): GAGVSQSPSNKVTEKGKDVELRCDPISGHTALYWYRQSLGQGLEFLIYFQGNSAPDKSGLPSDRFSAERTGGSVSTLTIQRTQQEDSAVYLCASSLGLAGSGGDTQYFGPGTRLTVL.

This clonotype has at least ten counts. V usage is TRBV11-3 and J usage is TRBJ2-3; D ambiguous. Germline V gives CDR1 SGHNT, CDR2 YENEEA. The ends were cut back, 8 bases at V and 3 bases at J, with 3 bases in the middle. The CDR3 totals 10 residues. The CDR3 loop is CASATDTQYF. CDR3 in DNA: TGTGCCAGCGCTACAGATACGCAGTATTTT.

This clonotype was observed at least ten times. The V and J genes are TRBV5-1 and TRBJ1-2, with TRBD1 identical over 7 bases. Germline V gives CDR1 SGHRS, CDR2 YFSETQ. With V trimmed by 4 bases and J by 6 bases, 18 bases remained unmatched. The CDR3 runs to 17 residues. CDR3 in amino acids: CASSQGRVEGAKNGYTF. CDR3 nucleotides: TGCGCCAGCAGCCAGGGAAGGGTTGAGGGGGCTAAAAATGGCTACACCTTC.

This clonotype was observed at least ten times. The chain carries TRBV20-1 and TRBJ1-1; 10 nucleotides agree with TRBD1. CDR1 and CDR2 from the germline V gene are DFQATT and SNEGSKA (reference sequence). The CDR3 has 15 amino acids. The trim removed 1 base at V and 1 base at J, leaving 3 bases unmatched. In DNA form, the CDR3 reads TGCAGTGCTAGAGGACGGGACAGGGGGAACACTGAAGCTTTCTTT. This encodes CSARGRDRGNTEAFF.

This chain's CDR3 is CASRQSRRYTGELFF. In DNA, the CDR3 is TGTGCCAGCAGGCAGTCTCGGAGGTACACCGGGGAGCTGTTTTTT. The chain employs TRBV3-1 and TRBJ2-2; D is possibly TRBD2 (5 bases). V dropped 6 bases and J dropped 3 bases, with 14 bases sitting between them. This CDR3 region has 15 residues. From germline, CDR1 is LGHDT and CDR2 YNNKEL (reference sequence).

This clonotype was observed many times. This rearrangement joins TRBV11-2 to TRBJ1-5, with TRBD1 as a possible D gene (6 bases). The CDR3 is 15 amino acids. Trimming took 1 base from V and 0 from J, leaving 7 bases between them. CDR1 is SGHAT, CDR2 FQNNGV, per germline. DNA of the CDR3: TGTGCCAGCAGCTTAGGAGGGGGTAGCAATCAGCCCCAGCATTTT. Amino acids: CASSLGGGSNQPQHF.

This clonotype was observed many times. The chain is built from TRBV11-2 and TRBJ2-1; the D gene is possibly TRBD2 (6 bases). CDR3 length: 15 amino acids. Trimming left V 5 bases short and J 6 bases short, with 17 bases between. Germline CDR1 SGHAT, CDR2 FQNNGV. CDR3 DNA: TGTGCCAGCAGCATCGAACCCGGACTATTCAATGAGCAGTTCTTC. This sequence encodes CASSIEPGLFNEQFF.

The rearrangement joins TRBV5-1 to TRBJ2-1; the match to TRBD2 covers 12 bases. The end of the DNA fits TRBJ2-7 better, so the J call may be wrong. CDR3 length: 15 amino acids. In germline, CDR1 is SGHRS, CDR2 YFSETQ. This chain's CDR3 is CASSLPSGRGNEQYF. Written as DNA, the CDR3 is TGCGCCAGCAGCTTGCCTAGCGGGAGGGGGAATGAGCAGTACTTC.

The V call is TRBV29-1, the J call TRBJ2-5, with TRBD2 matching 13 bases. Germline CDR1 reads SQVTM; CDR2 reads ANQGSEA. V gave up 6 bases and J gave up 2 bases; unmatched junction bases: 3. The CDR3 loop spans 14 amino acids. CDR3 sequence (DNA): TGCAGCGTGGGACTAGCGGGGCCTCAAGAGACCCAGTACTTC. Translating gives CSVGLAGPQETQYF.

In its sample, this clonotype was seen many times. The chain uses TRBV7-9 and TRBJ1-1; D call uncertain. Germline V gene data show CDR1 as SEHNR and CDR2 as FQNEAQ (reference sequence). Trimming took off 0 bases at V and 2 bases at J, with 7 bases between the two ends. The CDR3 sequence is 14 residues long. The CDR3 DNA reads as TGTGCCAGCAGCTTAGCGGCAGGCAACACTGAAGCTTTCTTT. It specifies CASSLAAGNTEAFF.